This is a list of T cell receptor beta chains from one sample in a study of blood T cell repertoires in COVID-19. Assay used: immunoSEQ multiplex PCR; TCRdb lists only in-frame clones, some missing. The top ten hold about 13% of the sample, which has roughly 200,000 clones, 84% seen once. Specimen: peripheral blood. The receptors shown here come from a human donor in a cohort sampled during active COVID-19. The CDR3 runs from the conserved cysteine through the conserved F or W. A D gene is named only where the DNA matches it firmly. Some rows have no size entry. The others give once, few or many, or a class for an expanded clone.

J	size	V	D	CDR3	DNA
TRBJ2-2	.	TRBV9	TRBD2	CASSVAMTSGSNGELFF	TGTGCCAGCAGCGTAGCTATGACTAGCGGCTCTAATGGGGAGCTGTTTTTT
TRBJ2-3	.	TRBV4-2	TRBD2	CASIGIPSSGIGTQYF	TGTGCCAGCATCGGAATCCCTTCTAGCGGGATTGGCACGCAGTATTTT
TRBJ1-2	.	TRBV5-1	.	CASSFDTAYGYTF	TGCGCCAGCAGCTTTGATACAGCCTATGGCTACACCTTC
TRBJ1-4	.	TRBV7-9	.	CASSSPGVNEKLFF	TGTGCCAGCAGCTCACCGGGGGTAAATGAAAAACTGTTTTTT
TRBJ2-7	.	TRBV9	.	CASSVGHSYEQYF	TGTGCCAGCAGCGTAGGGCATTCCTACGAGCAGTACTTC
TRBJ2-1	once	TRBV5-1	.	CASSLERINEGFF	TGCGCCAGCAGCTTGGAACGAATTAATGAGGGATTCTTC
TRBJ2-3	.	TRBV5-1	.	CASSLGISYTDTQYF	TGCGCCAGCAGCTTGGGAATCTCCTACACAGATACGCAGTATTTT
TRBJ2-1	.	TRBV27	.	CASSLDSNSYNEQFF	TGTGCCAGCAGCCTCGACTCGAACTCCTACAATGAGCAGTTCTTC
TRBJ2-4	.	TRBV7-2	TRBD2	CASSPTGGGPNIQYF	TGTGCCAGCAGCCCCACCGGGGGAGGGCCGAACATTCAGTACTTC
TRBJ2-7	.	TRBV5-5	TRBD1	CASSWGQGPDEQYF	TGTGCCAGCAGCTGGGGACAGGGCCCGGACGAGCAGTACTTC
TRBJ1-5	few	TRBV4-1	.	CASSQDRQGGQPQHF	TGCGCCAGCAGCCAAGATCGGCAGGGAGGTCAGCCCCAGCATTTT
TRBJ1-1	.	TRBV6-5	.	CASSPGVMNTEAFF	TGTGCCAGCAGTCCCGGGGTAATGAACACTGAAGCTTTCTTT
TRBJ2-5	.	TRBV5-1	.	CASSLEAGEWETQYF	TGCGCCAGCAGCTTGGAAGCAGGGGAATGGGAGACCCAGTACTTC
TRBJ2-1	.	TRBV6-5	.	CASSYSNTNEQFF	TGTGCCAGCAGTTACTCGAACACGAATGAGCAGTTCTTC
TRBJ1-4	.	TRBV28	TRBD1	CASSRDRSATNEKLFF	TGTGCCAGCAGTCGGGACAGAAGTGCAACTAATGAAAAACTGTTTTTT
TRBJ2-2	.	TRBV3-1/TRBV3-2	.	CASSQGRRPNGELFF	TGTGCCAGCAGCCAAGGGAGGCGGCCCAACGGGGAGCTGTTTTTT
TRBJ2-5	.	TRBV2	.	CASNAGAIRQETQYF	TGTGCCAGCAACGCAGGGGCTATCCGCCAAGAGACCCAGTACTTC
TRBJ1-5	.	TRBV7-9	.	CASSFWSWGGRQPQHF	TGTGCCAGCAGCTTTTGGTCGTGGGGGGGCAGGCAGCCCCAGCATTTT
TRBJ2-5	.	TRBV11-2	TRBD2	CASSSPSGRASYLETQYF	TGTGCCAGCAGCTCCCCTAGCGGGAGGGCCAGTTACCTAGAGACCCAGTACTTC
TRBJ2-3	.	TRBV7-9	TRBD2	CASSSGLAGSTDTQYF	TGTGCCAGCAGCTCGGGACTAGCGGGGAGCACAGATACGCAGTATTTT
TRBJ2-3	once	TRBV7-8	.	CASSFATVRTDTQYF	TGTGCCAGCAGCTTCGCGACAGTTCGCACAGATACGCAGTATTTT
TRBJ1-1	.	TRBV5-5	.	CASSLGGQLEAFF	TGTGCCAGCAGCTTAGGTGGACAGCTAGAAGCTTTCTTT
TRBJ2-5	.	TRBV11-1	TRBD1	CASSQDRVYQETQYF	TGTGCCAGCAGCCAGGACAGGGTGTACCAAGAGACCCAGTACTTC
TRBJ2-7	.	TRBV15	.	CATSRDYLSYEQYF	TGTGCCACCAGCAGGGACTACCTGTCCTACGAGCAGTACTTC
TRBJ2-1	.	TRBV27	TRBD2	CASSNRGGLSGSSYNEQFF	TGTGCCAGCAGTAACCGAGGGGGTTTGAGCGGGAGTTCCTACAATGAGCAGTTCTTC
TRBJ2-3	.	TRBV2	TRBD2	CASSEPSGITDTQYF	TGTGCCAGCAGTGAACCTAGCGGGATCACAGATACGCAGTATTTT
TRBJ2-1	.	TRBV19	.	CASGNYNEQFF	TGTGCCAGTGGCAACTACAATGAGCAGTTCTTC
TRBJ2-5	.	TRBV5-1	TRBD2	CASLPGTSAQETQYF	TGCGCCAGCCTCCCCGGGACTAGCGCACAAGAGACCCAGTACTTC
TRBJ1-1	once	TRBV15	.	CATSREAGTEAFF	TGTGCCACCAGCAGAGAAGCCGGCACTGAAGCTTTCTTT
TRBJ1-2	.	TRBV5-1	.	CASSEPGLGVGGYTF	TGCGCCAGCAGCGAACCGGGACTAGGGGTGGGTGGCTACACCTTC
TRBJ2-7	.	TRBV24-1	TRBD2	CATSDSGRGGSYEQYF	TGTGCCACCAGTGATTCGGGTAGGGGAGGGTCCTACGAGCAGTACTTC
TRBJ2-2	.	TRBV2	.	CASKSAEAGTGELFF	TGTGCCAGCAAGTCCGCGGAGGCGGGCACCGGGGAGCTGTTTTTT
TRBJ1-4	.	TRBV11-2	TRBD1	CASSRDRDEKLFF	TGTGCCAGCAGCAGGGACAGAGATGAAAAACTGTTTTTT
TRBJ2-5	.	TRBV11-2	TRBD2	CASSLSSGAAAQYF	TGTGCCAGCAGCTTATCCAGCGGGGCTGCGGCCCAGTACTTC
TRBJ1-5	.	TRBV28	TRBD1	CASSLDREDRNQPQHF	TGTGCCAGCAGTCTAGACAGGGAGGATCGCAATCAGCCCCAGCATTTT
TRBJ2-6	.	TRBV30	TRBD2	CAWKISRGADPRSGANVLTF	TGTGCCTGGAAGATTTCGCGGGGGGCAGACCCCCGCTCTGGGGCCAACGTCCTGACTTTC